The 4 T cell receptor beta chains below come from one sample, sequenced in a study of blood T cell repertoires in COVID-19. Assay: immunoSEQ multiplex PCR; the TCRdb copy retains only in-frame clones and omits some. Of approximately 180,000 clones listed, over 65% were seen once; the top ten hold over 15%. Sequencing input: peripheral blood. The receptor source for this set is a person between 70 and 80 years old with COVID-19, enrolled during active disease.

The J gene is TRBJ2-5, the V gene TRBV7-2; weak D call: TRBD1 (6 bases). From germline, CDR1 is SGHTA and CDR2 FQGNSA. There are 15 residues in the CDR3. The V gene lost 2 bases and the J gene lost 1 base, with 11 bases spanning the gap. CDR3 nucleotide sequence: TGTGCCAGCAGCTTACTGGGACAAATCCAAGAGACCCAGTACTTC. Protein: CASSLLGQIQETQYF.

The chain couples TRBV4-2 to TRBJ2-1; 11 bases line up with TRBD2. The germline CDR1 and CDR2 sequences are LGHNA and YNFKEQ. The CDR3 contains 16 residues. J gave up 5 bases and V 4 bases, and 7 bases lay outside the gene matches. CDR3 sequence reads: CASSPRTSGLNNEQFF. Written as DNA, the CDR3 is TGTGCCAGCAGCCCCAGGACTAGCGGGCTAAACAATGAGCAGTTCTTC.

The CDR3 sequence: CASSEQGGEAFF. The DNA of the CDR3 is TGTGCCAGCAGTGAACAGGGTGGTGAAGCTTTCTTT. The chain employs TRBV28 and TRBJ1-1; D is perhaps TRBD1 (6 bases). The CDR3 totals 12 residues. V lost 5 bases and J 7 bases, leaving 11 bases between the germline ends. From germline, CDR1 is MDHEN and CDR2 SYDVKM.

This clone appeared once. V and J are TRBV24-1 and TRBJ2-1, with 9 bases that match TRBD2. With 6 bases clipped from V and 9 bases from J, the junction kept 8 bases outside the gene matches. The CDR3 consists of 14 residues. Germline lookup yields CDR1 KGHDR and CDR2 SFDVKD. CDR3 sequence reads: CATSLSGRLGEQFF. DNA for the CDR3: TGTGCCACCAGTCTAAGCGGGAGGCTTGGTGAGCAGTTCTTC.